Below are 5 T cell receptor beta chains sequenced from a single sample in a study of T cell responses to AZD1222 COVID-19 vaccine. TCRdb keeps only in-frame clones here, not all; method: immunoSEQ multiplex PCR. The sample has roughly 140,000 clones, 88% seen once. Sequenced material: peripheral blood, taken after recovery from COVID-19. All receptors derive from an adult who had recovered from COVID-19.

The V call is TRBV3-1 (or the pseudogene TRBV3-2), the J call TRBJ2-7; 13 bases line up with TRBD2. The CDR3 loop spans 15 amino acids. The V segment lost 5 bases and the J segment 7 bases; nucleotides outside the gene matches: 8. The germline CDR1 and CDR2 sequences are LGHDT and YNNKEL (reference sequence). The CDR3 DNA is TGTGCCAGCAGCTCGGGACTAGCGGGATCGGGGGAGCAGTACTTC. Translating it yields CASSSGLAGSGEQYF.

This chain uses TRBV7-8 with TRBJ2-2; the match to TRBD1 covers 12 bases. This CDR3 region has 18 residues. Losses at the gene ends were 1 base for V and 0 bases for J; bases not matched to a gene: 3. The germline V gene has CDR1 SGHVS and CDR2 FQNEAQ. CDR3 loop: CASSLVGTGGANTGELFF. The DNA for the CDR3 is TGTGCCAGCAGCTTAGTAGGGACAGGGGGCGCGAACACCGGGGAGCTGTTTTTT.

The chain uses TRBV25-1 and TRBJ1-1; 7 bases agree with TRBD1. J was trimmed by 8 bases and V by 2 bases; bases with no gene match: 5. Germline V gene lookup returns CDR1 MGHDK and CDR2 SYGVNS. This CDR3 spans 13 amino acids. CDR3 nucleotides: TGTGCCAGCAGTGAAGGGGGACAGAACGAAGCTTTCTTT. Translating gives CASSEGGQNEAFF.

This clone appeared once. The CDR3, as DNA: TGTGCCAGCAGCCCCCTGGAGGAGTTTATAGATACGCAGTATTTT. Protein product: CASSPLEEFIDTQYF. The V and J genes are TRBV11-2 and TRBJ2-3; possible D gene TRBD2, 5 bases. CDR1 is SGHAT and CDR2 is FQNNGV in the germline V gene. This CDR3 comprises 15 residues. Trimming took 5 bases from V and 5 from J, leaving 17 bases between them.

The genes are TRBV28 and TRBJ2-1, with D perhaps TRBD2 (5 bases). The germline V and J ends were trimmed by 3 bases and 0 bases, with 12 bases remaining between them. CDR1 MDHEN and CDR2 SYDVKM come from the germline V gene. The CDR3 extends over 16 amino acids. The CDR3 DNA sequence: TGTGCCAGCAGTTTGGACGGCGGGTTCTCCTACAATGAGCAGTTCTTC. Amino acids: CASSLDGGFSYNEQFF.